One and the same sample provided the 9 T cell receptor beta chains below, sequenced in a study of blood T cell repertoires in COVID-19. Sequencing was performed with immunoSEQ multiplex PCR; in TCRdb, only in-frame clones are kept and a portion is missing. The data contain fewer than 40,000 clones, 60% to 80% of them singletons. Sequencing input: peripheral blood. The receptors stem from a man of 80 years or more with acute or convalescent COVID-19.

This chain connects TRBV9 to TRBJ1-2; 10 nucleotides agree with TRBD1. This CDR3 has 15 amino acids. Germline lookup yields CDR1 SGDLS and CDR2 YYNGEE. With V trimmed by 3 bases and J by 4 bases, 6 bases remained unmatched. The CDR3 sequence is CASSGMTGGAYGYTF. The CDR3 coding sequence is TGTGCCAGCAGCGGGATGACAGGGGGCGCCTATGGCTACACCTTC.

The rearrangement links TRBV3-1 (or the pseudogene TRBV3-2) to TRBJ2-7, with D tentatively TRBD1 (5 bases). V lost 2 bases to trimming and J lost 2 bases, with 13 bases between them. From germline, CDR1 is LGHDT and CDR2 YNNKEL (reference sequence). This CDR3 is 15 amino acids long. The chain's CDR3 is CASSQPSDSPYEQYF. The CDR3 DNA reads TGTGCCAGCAGCCAACCATCTGACAGTCCCTACGAGCAGTACTTC.

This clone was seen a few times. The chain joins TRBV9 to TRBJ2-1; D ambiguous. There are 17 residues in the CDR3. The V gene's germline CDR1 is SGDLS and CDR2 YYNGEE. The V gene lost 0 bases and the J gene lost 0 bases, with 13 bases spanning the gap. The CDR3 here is CASSVERFHTSYNEQFF. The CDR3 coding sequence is TGTGCCAGCAGCGTAGAGCGCTTCCATACCTCCTACAATGAGCAGTTCTTC.

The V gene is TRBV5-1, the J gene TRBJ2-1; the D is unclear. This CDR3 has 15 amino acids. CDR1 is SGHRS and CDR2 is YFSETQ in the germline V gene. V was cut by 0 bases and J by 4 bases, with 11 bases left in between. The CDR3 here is CASSLGSQTYNEQFF. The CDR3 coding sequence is TGCGCCAGCAGCTTGGGGTCCCAGACATACAATGAGCAGTTCTTC.

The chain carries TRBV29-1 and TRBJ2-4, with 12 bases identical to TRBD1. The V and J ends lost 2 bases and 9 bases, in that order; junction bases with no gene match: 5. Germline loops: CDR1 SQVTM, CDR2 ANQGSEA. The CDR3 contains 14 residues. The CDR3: CSVEKGQGASIQYF. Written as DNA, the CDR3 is TGCAGCGTTGAAAAGGGACAGGGGGCGAGCATTCAGTACTTC.

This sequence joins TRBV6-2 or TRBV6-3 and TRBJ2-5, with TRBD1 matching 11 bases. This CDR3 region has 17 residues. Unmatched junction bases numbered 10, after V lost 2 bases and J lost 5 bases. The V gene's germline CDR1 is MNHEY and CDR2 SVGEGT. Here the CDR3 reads CASSYPHGTGGRETQYF. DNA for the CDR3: TGTGCCAGCAGTTACCCGCATGGGACAGGGGGACGGGAGACCCAGTACTTC.

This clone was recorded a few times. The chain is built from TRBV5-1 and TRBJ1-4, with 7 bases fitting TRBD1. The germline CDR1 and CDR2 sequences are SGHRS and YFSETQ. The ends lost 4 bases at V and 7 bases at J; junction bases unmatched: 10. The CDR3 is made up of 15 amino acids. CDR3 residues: CASSGSRQGSEKLFF. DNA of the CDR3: TGCGCCAGCAGCGGCTCTAGACAGGGTAGTGAAAAACTGTTTTTT.

This chain's CDR3 is CAISPTGQNEKLFF. The CDR3 DNA is TGTGCCATCAGTCCTACAGGGCAGAATGAAAAACTGTTTTTT. V and J are TRBV10-3 and TRBJ1-4, with D tentatively TRBD1 (6 bases). Trimming took off 5 bases at V and 5 bases at J, with 12 bases between the two ends. Germline CDR1 ENHRY, CDR2 SYGVKD. There are 14 residues in the CDR3.

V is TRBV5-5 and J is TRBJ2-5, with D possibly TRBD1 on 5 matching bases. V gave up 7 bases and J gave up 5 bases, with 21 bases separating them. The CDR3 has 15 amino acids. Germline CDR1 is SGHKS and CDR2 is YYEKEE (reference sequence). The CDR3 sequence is CASGARASNGETQYF. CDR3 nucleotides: TGTGCCAGCGGAGCCAGGGCTTCTAATGGGGAGACCCAGTACTTC.